This T cell receptor beta chain was obtained from a study of blood T cell repertoires in COVID-19. Across the study: COVID-19 samples, acute and convalescent, were from the United States, Italy and Spain. T cells, B-cell-depleted T cells, or PBMCs provided the cDNA or gDNA that served as material.

The germline V and J ends were trimmed by 2 bases and 0 bases, with 8 bases remaining between them. Germline V gene lookup returns CDR1 KGHSH and CDR2 LQKENI. The CDR3 spans 14 residues. In the original analysis: Researchers report that nucleated cell counts were estimated from reference gene primer amplification. The method was immunoSEQ multiplex PCR; TCRdb's version includes in-frame clones alone and lacks a portion of them. That table supplies the V and J calls and clone size; D and trimming were determined from the DNA. The table includes about 120,000 clones, around three quarters detected once.

This chain connects TRBV18 to TRBJ2-7; D gene unclear. The TCR was taken from a woman older than 75 with acute or convalescent COVID-19. The specimen was peripheral blood. In nucleotides, the CDR3 is TGTGCCAGCTCACCAGGCCGAAGCTCCTACGAGCAGTACTTC. Translating gives CASSPGRSSYEQYF.